This T cell receptor beta chain was profiled in a study of T cell responses to AZD1222 COVID-19 vaccine. The overall study: Doses given second, at about 4 or about 12 weeks, were pooled. Overall study findings and caveats: Spike-specific TCR breadth and depth grew following two AZD1222 doses. Repertoire sampling was restricted to post-peak T cell response timepoints. Reportedly, nearly half the spike-specific TCRs target unmutated variant regions.

Sequencing used immunoSEQ multiplex PCR; TCRdb keeps in-frame clones, though not all of them. Seen here are some 120,000 clones, 88% observed once, and the top ten hold over 6.5%. About this clone itself: The antigen is unknown.

CDR3 size: 13 residues. With 2 bases removed from V and 3 bases from J, the gap between germline ends came to 7 bases. The germline V gene encodes CDR1 LGHDT and CDR2 YNNKEL (reference sequence). The clonotype originates from an adult in good health. The input for sequencing was peripheral blood, taken on day 0 of AZD1222 vaccination. V gene TRBV3-1 (or the pseudogene TRBV3-2) combines with J gene TRBJ1-1; D remains ambiguous. In DNA, the CDR3 is TGTGCCAGCAGCCAATACGGGGACACTGAAGCTTTCTTT. It yields the protein CASSQYGDTEAFF.